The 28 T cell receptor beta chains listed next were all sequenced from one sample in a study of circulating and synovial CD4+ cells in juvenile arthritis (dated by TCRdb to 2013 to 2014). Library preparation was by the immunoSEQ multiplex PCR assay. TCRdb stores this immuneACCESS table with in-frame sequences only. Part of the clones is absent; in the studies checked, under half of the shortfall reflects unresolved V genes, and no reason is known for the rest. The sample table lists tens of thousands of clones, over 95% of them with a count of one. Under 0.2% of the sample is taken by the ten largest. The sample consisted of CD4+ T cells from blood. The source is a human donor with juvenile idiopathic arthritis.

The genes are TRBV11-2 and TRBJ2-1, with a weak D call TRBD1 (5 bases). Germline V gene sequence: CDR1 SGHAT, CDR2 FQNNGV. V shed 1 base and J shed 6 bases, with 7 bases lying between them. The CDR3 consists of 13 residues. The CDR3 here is CASSLGRVNEQFF. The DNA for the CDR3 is TGTGCCAGCAGCTTAGGCAGGGTCAATGAGCAGTTCTTC.

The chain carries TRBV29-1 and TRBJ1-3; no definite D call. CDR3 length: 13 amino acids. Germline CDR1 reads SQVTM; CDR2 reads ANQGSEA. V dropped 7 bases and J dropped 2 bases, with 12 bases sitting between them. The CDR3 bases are TGCAGCGGTGGGGAGGAGGCTGGAAACACCATATATTTT. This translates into CSGGEEAGNTIYF.

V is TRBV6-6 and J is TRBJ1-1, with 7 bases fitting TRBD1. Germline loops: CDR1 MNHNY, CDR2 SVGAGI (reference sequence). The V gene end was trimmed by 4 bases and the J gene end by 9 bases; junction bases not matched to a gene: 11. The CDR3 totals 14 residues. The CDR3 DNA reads TGTGCCAGCAGTTTCGGGACAGACCCAAACCAAGCTTTCTTT. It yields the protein CASSFGTDPNQAFF.

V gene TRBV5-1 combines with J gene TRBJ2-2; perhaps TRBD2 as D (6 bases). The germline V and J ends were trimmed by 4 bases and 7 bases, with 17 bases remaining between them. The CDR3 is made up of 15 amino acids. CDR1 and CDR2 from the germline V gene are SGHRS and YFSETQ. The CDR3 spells CASSGGLPLLGELFF. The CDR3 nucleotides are TGCGCCAGCAGCGGGGGACTTCCTCTCCTCGGGGAGCTGTTTTTT.

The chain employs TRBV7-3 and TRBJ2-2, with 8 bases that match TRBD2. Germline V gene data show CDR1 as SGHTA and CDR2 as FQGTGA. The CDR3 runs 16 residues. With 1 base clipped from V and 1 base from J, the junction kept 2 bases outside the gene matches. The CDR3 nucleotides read TGTGCCAGCAGCTTAAACAGCGGGGGGAACACCGGGGAGCTGTTTTTT. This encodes CASSLNSGGNTGELFF.

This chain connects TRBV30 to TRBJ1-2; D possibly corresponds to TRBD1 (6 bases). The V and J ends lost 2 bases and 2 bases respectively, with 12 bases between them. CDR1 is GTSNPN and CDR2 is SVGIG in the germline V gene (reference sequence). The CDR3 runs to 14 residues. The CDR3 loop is CAWSRGGKNYGYTF. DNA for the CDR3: TGTGCCTGGAGTAGGGGGGGCAAAAACTATGGCTACACCTTC.

CDR3 nucleotides: TGTGCCAGCAGTTACGTAGGGGCGTTGGGCACTGAAGCTTTCTTT. This translates into CASSYVGALGTEAFF. The V call is TRBV6-5, the J call TRBJ1-1, with D perhaps matching TRBD1 (5 bases). Deletions cut 2 bases from V and 4 bases from J, with 14 bases between. The CDR3 is made up of 15 amino acids. Germline values: CDR1 MNHEY, CDR2 SVGAGI.

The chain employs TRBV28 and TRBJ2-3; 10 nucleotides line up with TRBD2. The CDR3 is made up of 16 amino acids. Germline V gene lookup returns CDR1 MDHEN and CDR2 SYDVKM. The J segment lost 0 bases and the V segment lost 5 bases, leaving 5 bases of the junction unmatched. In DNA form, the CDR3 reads TGTGCCAGCAGTCAATCGGGACTAGCGAGCACAGATACGCAGTATTTT. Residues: CASSQSGLASTDTQYF. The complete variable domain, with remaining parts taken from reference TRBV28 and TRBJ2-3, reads DVKVTQSSRYLVKRTGEKVFLECVQDMDHENMFWYRQDPGLGLRLIYFSYDVKMKEKGDIPEGYSVSREKKERFSLILESASTNQTSMYLCASSQSGLASTDTQYFGPGTRLTVL.

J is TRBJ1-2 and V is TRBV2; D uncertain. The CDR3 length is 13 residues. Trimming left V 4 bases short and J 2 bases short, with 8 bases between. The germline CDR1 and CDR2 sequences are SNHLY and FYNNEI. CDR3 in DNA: TGTGCCAGCAGTGCGACGGAGAACTATGGCTACACCTTC. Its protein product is CASSATENYGYTF.

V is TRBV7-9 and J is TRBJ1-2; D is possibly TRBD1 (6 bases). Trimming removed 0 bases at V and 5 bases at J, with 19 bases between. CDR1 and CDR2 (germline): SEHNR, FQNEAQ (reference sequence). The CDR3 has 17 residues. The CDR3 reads CASSLAIGTTSRYGYTF. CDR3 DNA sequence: TGTGCCAGCAGCTTAGCAATAGGGACAACTTCGAGGTATGGCTACACCTTC.

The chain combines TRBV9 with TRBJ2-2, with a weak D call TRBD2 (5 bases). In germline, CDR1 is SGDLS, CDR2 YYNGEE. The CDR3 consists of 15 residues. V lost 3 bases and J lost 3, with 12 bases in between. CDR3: CASSATPGDTGELFF. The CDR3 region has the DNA TGTGCCAGCAGCGCGACCCCCGGGGACACCGGGGAGCTGTTTTTT. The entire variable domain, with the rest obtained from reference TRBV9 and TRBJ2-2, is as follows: DSGVTQTPKHLITATGQRVTLRCSPRSGDLSVYWYQQSLDQGLQFLIQYYNGEERAKGNILERFSAQQFPDLHSELNLSSLELGDSALYFCASSATPGDTGELFFGEGSRLTVL.

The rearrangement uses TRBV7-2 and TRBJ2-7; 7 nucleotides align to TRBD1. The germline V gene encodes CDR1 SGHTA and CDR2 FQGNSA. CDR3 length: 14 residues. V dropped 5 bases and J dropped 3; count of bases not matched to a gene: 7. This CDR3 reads CASSLGTAYYEQYF. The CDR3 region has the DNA TGTGCCAGCAGCCTGGGGACAGCTTACTACGAGCAGTACTTC.

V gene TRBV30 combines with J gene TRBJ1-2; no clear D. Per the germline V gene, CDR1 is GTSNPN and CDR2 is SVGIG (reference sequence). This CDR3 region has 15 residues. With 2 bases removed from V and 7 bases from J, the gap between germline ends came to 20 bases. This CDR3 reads CAWSPSAGKGLGYTF. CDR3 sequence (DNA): TGTGCCTGGAGTCCCAGTGCGGGGAAGGGTCTTGGCTACACCTTC.

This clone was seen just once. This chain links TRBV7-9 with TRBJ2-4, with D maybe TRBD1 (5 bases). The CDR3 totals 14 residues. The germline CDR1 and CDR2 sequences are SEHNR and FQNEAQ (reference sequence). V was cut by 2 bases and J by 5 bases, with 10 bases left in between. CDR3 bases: TGTGCCAGCAGCTTACAATGGGGCGAAAACATTCAGTACTTC. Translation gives CASSLQWGENIQYF.

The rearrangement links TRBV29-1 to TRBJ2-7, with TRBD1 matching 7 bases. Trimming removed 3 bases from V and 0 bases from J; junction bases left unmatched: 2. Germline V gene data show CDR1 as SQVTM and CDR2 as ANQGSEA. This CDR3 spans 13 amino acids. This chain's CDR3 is CSVERTGSYEQYF. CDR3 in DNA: TGCAGCGTTGAGAGGACAGGCTCCTACGAGCAGTACTTC.

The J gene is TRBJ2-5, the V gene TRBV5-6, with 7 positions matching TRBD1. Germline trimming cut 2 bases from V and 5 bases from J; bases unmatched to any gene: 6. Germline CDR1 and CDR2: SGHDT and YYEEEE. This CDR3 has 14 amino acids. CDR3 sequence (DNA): TGTGCCAGCAGCTTAACAGGGGTGACGGAGACCCAGTACTTC. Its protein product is CASSLTGVTETQYF.

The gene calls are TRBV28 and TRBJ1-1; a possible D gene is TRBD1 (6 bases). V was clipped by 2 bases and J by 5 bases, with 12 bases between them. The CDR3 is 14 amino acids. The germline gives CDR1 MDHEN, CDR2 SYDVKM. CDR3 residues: CASSLVRGRTEAFF. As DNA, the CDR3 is TGTGCCAGCAGTTTAGTAAGGGGGAGAACTGAAGCTTTCTTT.

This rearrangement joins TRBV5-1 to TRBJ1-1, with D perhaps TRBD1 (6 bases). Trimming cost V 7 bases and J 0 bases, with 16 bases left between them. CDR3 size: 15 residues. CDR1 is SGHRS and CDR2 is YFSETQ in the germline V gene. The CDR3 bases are TGCGCCAGCGGAACCCCAGGGGAACTGAACACTGAAGCTTTCTTT. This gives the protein CASGTPGELNTEAFF.

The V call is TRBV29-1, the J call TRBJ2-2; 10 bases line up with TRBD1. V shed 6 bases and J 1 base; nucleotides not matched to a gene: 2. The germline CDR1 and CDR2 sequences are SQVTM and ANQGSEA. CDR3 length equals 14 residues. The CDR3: CSVRTGGNTGELFF. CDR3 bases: TGCAGCGTCAGGACAGGGGGGAACACCGGGGAGCTGTTTTTT.

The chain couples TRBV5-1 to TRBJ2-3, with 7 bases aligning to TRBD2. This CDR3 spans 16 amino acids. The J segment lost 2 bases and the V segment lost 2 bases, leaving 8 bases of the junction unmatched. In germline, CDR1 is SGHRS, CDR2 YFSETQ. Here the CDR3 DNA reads TGCGCCAGCAGCTTACCAAGCGGGGCCTACACAGATACGCAGTATTTT. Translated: CASSLPSGAYTDTQYF.

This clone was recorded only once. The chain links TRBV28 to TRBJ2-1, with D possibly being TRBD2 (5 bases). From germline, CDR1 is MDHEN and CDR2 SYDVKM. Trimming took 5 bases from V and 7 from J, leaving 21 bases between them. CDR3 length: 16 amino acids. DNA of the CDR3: TGTGCCAGCAGTCGCACCGGAGTTAGCGCGAAGAATGAGCAGTTCTTC. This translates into CASSRTGVSAKNEQFF.

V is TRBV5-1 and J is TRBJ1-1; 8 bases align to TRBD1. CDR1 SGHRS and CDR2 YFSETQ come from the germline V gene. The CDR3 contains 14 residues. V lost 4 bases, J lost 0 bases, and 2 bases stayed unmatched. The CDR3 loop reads CASSQQGVNTEAFF. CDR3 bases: TGCGCCAGCAGCCAACAGGGGGTGAACACTGAAGCTTTCTTT.

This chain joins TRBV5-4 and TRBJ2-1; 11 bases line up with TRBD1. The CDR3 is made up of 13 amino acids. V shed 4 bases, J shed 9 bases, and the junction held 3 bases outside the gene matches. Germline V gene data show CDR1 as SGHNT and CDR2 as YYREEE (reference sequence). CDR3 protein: CASSTGQGAEQFF. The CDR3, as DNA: TGTGCCAGCAGCACCGGACAGGGGGCTGAGCAGTTCTTC.

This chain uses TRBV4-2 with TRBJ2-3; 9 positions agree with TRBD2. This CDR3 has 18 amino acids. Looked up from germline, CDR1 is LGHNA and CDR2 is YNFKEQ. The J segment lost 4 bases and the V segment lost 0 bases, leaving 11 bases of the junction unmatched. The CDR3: CASSQDLRGGRAPDTQYF. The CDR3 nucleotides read TGTGCCAGCAGCCAAGATTTGCGGGGGGGCCGGGCCCCAGATACGCAGTATTTT.

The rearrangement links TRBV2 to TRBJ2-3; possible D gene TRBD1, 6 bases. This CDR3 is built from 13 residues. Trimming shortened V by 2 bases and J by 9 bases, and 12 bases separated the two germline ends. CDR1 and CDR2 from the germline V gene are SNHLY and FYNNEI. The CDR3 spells CASSEITGQTQYF. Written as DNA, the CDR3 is TGTGCCAGCAGTGAAATCACAGGACAGACGCAGTATTTT.

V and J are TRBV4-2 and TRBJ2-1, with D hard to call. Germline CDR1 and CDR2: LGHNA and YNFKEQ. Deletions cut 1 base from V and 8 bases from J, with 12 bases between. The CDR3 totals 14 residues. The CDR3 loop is CASSQGPRVDEQFF. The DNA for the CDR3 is TGTGCCAGCAGCCAAGGGCCCCGGGTGGATGAGCAGTTCTTC.

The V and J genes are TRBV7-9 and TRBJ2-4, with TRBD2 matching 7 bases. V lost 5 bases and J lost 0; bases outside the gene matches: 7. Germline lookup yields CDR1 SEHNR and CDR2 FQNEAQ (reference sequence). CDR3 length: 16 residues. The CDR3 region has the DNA TGTGCCAGCAGCCCGGGGCTAGCGGTAGCCAAAAACATTCAGTACTTC. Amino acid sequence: CASSPGLAVAKNIQYF.

CDR3 in amino acids: CASSLTRTGGAEKLFF. In DNA form, the CDR3 reads TGTGCCAGCAGCTTAACTCGGACAGGGGGGGCGGAAAAACTGTTTTTT. V usage is TRBV7-3 and J usage is TRBJ1-4; 10 nucleotides agree with TRBD1. Germline V gene lookup returns CDR1 SGHTA and CDR2 FQGTGA. This CDR3 spans 16 amino acids. V was pared by 0 bases and J by 8 bases, with 6 bases of the junction left unmatched.